Below, 2 T cell receptor beta chains from the same sample are listed, as sequenced in a study of cytomegalovirus exposure and HLA in healthy donors. The PCR employed 60 Vbeta primers together with 13 Jbeta primers. This table comes from immunoSEQ multiplex PCR, and its TCRdb copy is limited to in-frame clones, with some not included. The table shows around 160,000 clones, with around 80% occurring only once. The sample taken for sequencing was PBMCs. The receptors here all came from a man between 35 and 55 years old in good health and CMV-seropositive.

This chain links TRBV9 with TRBJ2-7; perhaps TRBD1 as D (6 bases). Germline V lookup: CDR1 SGDLS, CDR2 YYNGEE. Trimming took 4 bases from V and 0 from J, leaving 11 bases between them. This CDR3 is 14 amino acids long. CDR3 sequence reads: CASSSTGNSYEQYF. CDR3 nucleotide sequence: TGTGCCAGCAGCTCTACAGGGAACTCCTACGAGCAGTACTTC.

The rearrangement uses TRBV7-2 and TRBJ1-5, with D possibly matching TRBD1 (5 bases). Trimming left V 8 bases short and J 1 base short, with 9 bases between. The CDR3 covers 13 residues. Germline-derived CDR1 and CDR2 are SGHTA and FQGNSA. CDR3 sequence: CASRKGSNQPQHF. The CDR3 DNA sequence: TGTGCCAGCCGGAAGGGGAGCAATCAGCCCCAGCATTTT.